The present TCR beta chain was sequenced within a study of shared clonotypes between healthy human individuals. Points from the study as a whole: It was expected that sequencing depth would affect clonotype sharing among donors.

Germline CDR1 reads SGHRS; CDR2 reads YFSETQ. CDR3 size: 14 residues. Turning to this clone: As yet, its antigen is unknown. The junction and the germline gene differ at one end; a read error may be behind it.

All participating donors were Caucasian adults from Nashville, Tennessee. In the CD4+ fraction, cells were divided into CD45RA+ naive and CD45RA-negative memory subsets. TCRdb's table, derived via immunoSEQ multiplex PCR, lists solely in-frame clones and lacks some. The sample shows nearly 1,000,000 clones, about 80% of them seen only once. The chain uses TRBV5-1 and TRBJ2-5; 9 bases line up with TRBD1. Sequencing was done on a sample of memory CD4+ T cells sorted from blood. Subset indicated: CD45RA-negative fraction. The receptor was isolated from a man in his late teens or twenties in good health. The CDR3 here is CASSPMTHMDRGDF. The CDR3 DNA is TGCGCCAGCAGCCCAATGACCCACATGGACAGGGGAGACTTC.